The TCR beta chain described here comes from a study of beta chain features in type 1 diabetes. On the study more broadly: Similarity in age, gender and cell yields was seen between patients and healthy donors.

One heparinised blood draw averaging roughly 120 mL was given by each donor. To note about this clone: Its target is not known.

Reverse transcribing all isolated RNA meant expressed TCRB transcripts were sequenced. Using immunoSEQ multiplex PCR, the repertoire was profiled, and TCRdb retains in-frame clones only, with some absent. The table has about 280,000 clones, 15% seen once. The germline CDR1 and CDR2 sequences are GTSNPN and SVGIG (reference sequence). The V end was cut by 0 bases, the J end by 4 bases, with 9 bases between. The CDR3 is made up of 13 amino acids. Study observations and caveats: A PCR bias possibly favoring shorter templates would apply equally to patients and controls. A moderate, significant TCRB CDR3 shortening appeared in type 1 diabetes across four CD4+ subsets.

Sequences were obtained from naive CD4+ T cells from blood. This TCR was sampled from a young man with type 1 diabetes. The J gene is TRBJ1-2, the V gene TRBV30; D gene unclear. The CDR3 reads CAWSVLVGYGYTF. Here the CDR3 DNA reads TGTGCCTGGAGTGTACTCGTCGGCTATGGCTACACCTTC.